This T cell receptor beta chain was sequenced for a study of blood T cell repertoires in COVID-19. Turning to the study itself: The United States, Italy and Spain were the sources of the acute and convalescent COVID-19 samples. PBMCs, B-cell-depleted T cells, or T cells provided the cDNA or gDNA that made up the material.

Original analysis: Reference gene primer amplification in the assay estimated nucleated cell counts. Libraries were prepared by immunoSEQ multiplex PCR; TCRdb keeps only in-frame clonotypes and omits some of them. That table gives V, J and clone size, and the DNA gave D and trimming. This repertoire shows more than 150,000 clones, around 83% found once; its top ten account for around 6.5%. V dropped 2 bases and J dropped 0 bases, with 15 bases sitting between them. CDR1 and CDR2 from the germline V gene are SGHNT and YYREEE (reference sequence). The CDR3 loop spans 16 amino acids. V usage is TRBV5-4 and J usage is TRBJ2-7; D unresolved. This TCR came from a woman in her forties with acute or convalescent COVID-19. Sequenced input: peripheral blood. CDR3 nucleotides: TGTGCCAGCAGCTTATCACCGAGCGTACTCTCCTACGAGCAGTACTTC. Translated: CASSLSPSVLSYEQYF.